This T cell receptor beta chain comes out of a study of identical twins. Template switching created a universal primer site, and the cDNA included unique molecular identifiers. TCRdb itself ran the 5' RACE reads through MiXCR, one entry per CDR3 protein. The sample includes 690,000 or so distinct CDR3 sequences, 8.6% of them seen just once. Note on this clonotype: Its antigen remains unknown.

Germline CDR1 is SGHRS and CDR2 is YFSETQ. The CDR3 is made up of 13 amino acids. V lost 4 bases to trimming and J lost 7 bases, with 11 bases between them. Study-wide results and limits: Modelling approaches yielded underestimates of out-of-frame TCR alpha sharing between monozygotic twins. Fewer insertions were carried by abundant cord blood beta clonotypes, but none was seen in memory repertoires.

These same data were also listed under a study on yellow fever vaccine responses in identical twins.

The sequence came from a woman younger than 35 in good health. The chain joins TRBV5-1 to TRBJ2-2; the D call may be TRBD1 or TRBD2 (5 bases each). Input material: PBMCs. The CDR3 protein is CASSVGTSGELFF. The CDR3 region has the DNA TGCGCCAGCAGCGTAGGGACCAGCGGGGAGCTGTTTTTT.